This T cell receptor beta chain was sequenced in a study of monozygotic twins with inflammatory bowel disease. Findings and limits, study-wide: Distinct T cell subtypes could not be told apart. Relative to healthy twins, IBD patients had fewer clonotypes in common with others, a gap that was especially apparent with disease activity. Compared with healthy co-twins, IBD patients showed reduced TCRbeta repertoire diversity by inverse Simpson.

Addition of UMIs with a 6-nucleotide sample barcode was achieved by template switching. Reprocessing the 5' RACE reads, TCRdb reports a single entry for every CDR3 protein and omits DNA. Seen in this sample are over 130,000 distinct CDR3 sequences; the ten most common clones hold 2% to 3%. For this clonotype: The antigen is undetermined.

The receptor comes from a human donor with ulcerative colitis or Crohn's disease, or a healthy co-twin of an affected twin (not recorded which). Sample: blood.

The CDR3 loop reads CSVVVDTYYGYTF. This chain joins TRBV29-1 and TRBJ1-2; TCRdb's D call, TRBD1, is unchecked because there is no DNA. Germline-derived CDR1 and CDR2 are SQVTM and ANQGSEA. The CDR3 is made up of 13 amino acids. Filled out from reference TRBV29-1 and TRBJ1-2, the complete variable domain reads SAVISQKPSRDICQRGTSLTIQCQVDSQVTMMFWYRQQPGQSLTLIATANQGSEATYESGFVIDKFPISRPNLTFSTLTVSNMSPEDSSIYLCSVVVDTYYGYTFGSGTRLTVV.